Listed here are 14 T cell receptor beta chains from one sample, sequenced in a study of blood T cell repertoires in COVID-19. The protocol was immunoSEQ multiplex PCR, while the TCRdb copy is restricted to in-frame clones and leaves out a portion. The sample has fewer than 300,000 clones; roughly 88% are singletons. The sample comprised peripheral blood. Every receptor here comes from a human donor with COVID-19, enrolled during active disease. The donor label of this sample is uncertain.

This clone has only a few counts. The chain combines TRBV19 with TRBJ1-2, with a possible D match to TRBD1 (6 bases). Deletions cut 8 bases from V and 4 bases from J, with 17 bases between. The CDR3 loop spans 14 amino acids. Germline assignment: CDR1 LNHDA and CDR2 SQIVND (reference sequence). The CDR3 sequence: CASGQQGESYGYTF. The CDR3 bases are TGTGCCAGTGGCCAACAGGGAGAGTCCTATGGCTACACCTTC.

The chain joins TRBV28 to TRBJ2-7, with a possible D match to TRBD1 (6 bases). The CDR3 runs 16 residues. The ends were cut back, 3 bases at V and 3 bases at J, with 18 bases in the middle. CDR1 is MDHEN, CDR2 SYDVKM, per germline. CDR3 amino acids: CASSFNFGQGNYEQYF. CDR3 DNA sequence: TGTGCCAGCAGTTTCAATTTCGGGCAGGGGAACTACGAGCAGTACTTC.

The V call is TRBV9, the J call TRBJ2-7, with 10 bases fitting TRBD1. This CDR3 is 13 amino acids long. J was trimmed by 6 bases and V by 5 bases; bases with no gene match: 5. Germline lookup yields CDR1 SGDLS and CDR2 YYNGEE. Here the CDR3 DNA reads TGTGCCAGCAGTTGGACAGGGGGAAGCGAGCAGTACTTC. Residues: CASSWTGGSEQYF.

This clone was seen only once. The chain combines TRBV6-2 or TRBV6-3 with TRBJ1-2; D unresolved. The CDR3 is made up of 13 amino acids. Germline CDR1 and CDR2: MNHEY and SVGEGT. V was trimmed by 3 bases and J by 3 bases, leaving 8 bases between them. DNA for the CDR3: TGTGCCAGCAGTTATAGTGTGGACTATGGCTACACCTTC. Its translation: CASSYSVDYGYTF.

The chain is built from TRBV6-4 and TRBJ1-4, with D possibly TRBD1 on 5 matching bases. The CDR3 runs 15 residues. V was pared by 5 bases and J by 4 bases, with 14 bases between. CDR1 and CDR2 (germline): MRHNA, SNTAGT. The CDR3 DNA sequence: TGTGCCAGCAGTCAAAACGGGGGGGATAATGAAAAACTGTTTTTT. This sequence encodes CASSQNGGDNEKLFF.

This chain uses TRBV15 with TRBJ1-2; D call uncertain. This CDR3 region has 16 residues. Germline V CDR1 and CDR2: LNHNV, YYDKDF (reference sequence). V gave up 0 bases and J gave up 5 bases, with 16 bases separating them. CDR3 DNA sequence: TGTGCCACCAGCAGAGATCCCGGGTTTAACTCTTATGGCTACACCTTC. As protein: CATSRDPGFNSYGYTF.

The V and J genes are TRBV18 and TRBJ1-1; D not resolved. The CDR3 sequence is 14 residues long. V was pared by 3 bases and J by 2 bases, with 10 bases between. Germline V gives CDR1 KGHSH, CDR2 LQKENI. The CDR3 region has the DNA TGTGCCAGCTCACCTTTTGCGGAAAACACTGAAGCTTTCTTT. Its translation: CASSPFAENTEAFF.

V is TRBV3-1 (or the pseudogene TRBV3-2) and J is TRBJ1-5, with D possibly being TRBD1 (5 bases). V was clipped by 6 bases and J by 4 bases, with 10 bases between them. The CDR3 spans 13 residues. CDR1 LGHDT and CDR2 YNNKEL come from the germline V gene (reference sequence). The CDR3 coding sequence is TGTGCCAGCAGGGGGGGTAGGAATCAGCCCCAGCATTTT. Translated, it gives CASRGGRNQPQHF.

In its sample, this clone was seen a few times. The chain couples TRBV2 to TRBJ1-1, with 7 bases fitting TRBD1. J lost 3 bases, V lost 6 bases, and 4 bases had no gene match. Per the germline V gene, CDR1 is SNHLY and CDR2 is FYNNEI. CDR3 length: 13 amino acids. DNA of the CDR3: TGTGCCAGCAGGAGAGACAGGGACACTGAAGCTTTCTTT. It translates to CASRRDRDTEAFF.

CDR3 bases: TGTGCCAGCAGTTTCACGCAACAGGTCCGTTCGAACACCGGGGAGCTGTTTTTT. It codes for CASSFTQQVRSNTGELFF. The genes are TRBV28 and TRBJ2-2; possible D gene TRBD1, 5 bases. Trimming took off 3 bases at V and 0 bases at J, with 17 bases between the two ends. Germline V gene data show CDR1 as MDHEN and CDR2 as SYDVKM. The length of the CDR3 is 18 residues.

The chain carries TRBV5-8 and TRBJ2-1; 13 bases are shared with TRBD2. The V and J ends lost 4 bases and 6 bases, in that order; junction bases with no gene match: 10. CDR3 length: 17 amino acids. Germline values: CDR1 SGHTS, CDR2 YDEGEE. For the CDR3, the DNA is TGTGCCAGCAGCGTTATAACTAGCGGGAGGGCCAGCAATGAGCAGTTCTTC. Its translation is CASSVITSGRASNEQFF.

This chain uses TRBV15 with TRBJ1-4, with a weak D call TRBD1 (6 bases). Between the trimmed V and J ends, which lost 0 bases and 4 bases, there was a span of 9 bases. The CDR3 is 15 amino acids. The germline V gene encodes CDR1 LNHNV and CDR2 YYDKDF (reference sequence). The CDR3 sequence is CATSRETGYNEKLFF. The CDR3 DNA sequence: TGTGCCACCAGCAGAGAAACAGGGTATAATGAAAAACTGTTTTTT.

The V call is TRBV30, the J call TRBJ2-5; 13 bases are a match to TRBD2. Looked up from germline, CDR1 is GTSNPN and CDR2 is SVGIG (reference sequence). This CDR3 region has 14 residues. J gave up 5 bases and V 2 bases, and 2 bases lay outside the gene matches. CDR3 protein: CAWSKLAGGETQYF. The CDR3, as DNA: TGTGCCTGGAGTAAACTAGCGGGGGGGGAGACCCAGTACTTC.

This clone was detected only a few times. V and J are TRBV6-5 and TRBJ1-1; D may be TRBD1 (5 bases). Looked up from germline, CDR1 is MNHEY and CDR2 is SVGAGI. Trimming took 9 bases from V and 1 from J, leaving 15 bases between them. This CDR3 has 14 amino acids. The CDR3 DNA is TGTGCCAGTCTCGCAGTCCAGGGGAACACTGAAGCTTTCTTT. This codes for CASLAVQGNTEAFF.